This T cell receptor (beta chain) emerged from a study of a mutant IDH1 vaccine in newly diagnosed glioma. Study-level information: Earlier therapy was either radiotherapy, temozolomide, or both, and most got both.

In this sample, this clone is medium-sized. Time point specified: baseline, week 1 (first vaccination visit). The treatment was: pre-vaccination baseline after standard-of-care therapy. The CDR3 extends over 13 amino acids. Trimming shortened V by 4 bases and J by 3 bases, and 7 bases separated the two germline ends. From germline, CDR1 is SNHLY and CDR2 FYNNEI. The data were produced by immunoSEQ multiplex PCR, yet TCRdb's version contains in-frame clones alone and is incomplete. The table records about 59,000 clones, about nine tenths of them present only once. Here the sequenced sample was PBMCs, taken from a glioma patient treated with radiotherapy, temozolomide or both. This TCR was recovered from a man aged 45-65 years with glioma. V and J are TRBV2 and TRBJ1-5; D not certain. Here the CDR3 reads CASSATDNQPQHF. For the CDR3, the DNA is TGTGCCAGCAGTGCCACAGACAATCAGCCCCAGCATTTT. Full variable domain (rest looked up from reference TRBV2 and TRBJ1-5): EPEVTQTPSHQVTQMGQEVILRCVPISNHLYFYWYRQILGQKVEFLVSFYNNEISEKSEIFDDQFSVERPDGSNFTLKIRSTKLEDSAMYFCASSATDNQPQHFGDGTRLSIL.